Listed below are T cell receptor beta chains from one sample, sequenced in a study of blood T cell repertoires in COVID-19. This table comes from immunoSEQ multiplex PCR, and its TCRdb copy is limited to in-frame clones, with some not included. This sample has approximately 440,000 clones, with about 91% found just once. Sequencing was done on a sample of peripheral blood. The receptors originated from a woman in her fifties or sixties with COVID-19, enrolled during active disease. Each CDR3 is given with its conserved first and last residue. The D gene is left open where the match is weak.

v_call	j_call	d_call	cdr3_aa
TRBV7-6	TRBJ1-6	.	CASSLEAGGYNSPLHF
TRBV11-2	TRBJ1-6	.	CASSFGLESSYNSPLHF
TRBV4-1	TRBJ2-1	TRBD1	CASSKLFPGQGLYEQFF
TRBV11-2	TRBJ1-1	.	CASVWSGTEAFF
TRBV5-1	TRBJ1-2	TRBD1	CASSDRQGPNYGYTF
TRBV5-4	TRBJ2-7	TRBD1	CASSTEPTGGNEQYF
TRBV5-1	TRBJ2-3	.	CASSLLAESDTQYF
TRBV3-1/TRBV3-2	TRBJ1-6	.	CASSPVLYNSPLHF
TRBV6-1	TRBJ2-7	TRBD1	CASSEEGQGLGEQYF
TRBV5-1	TRBJ2-2	TRBD2	CASSPLKVRLAGGVAGELFF
TRBV9	TRBJ2-5	.	CASSVQNQETQYF
TRBV6-1	TRBJ1-2	.	CASSEVGKAGYTF
TRBV7-6	TRBJ1-1	.	CASSSTASGTLGTEAFF
TRBV7-3	TRBJ2-1	.	CASSRTQSSYNEQFF
TRBV7-2	TRBJ2-7	TRBD2	CASSPGLAGGPYEQYF
TRBV6-1	TRBJ2-5	.	CASSEAPGFVETQYF
TRBV19	TRBJ1-2	TRBD1	CASSPRGEVYGGEHGYTF
TRBV14	TRBJ1-1	TRBD1	CASGGPDRETEAFF
TRBV9	TRBJ1-2	.	CASSVTSGDRGYTF
TRBV5-6	TRBJ2-1	TRBD2	CASSPPRRGGGDEQFF
TRBV13	TRBJ2-3	TRBD2	CASSSAGGTGDTQYF
TRBV12-5	TRBJ1-5	.	CASGVYSNQPQHF
TRBV30	TRBJ1-4	TRBD1	CAWSYGQGQEKLFF
TRBV5-1	TRBJ2-7	.	CASSLEGWGYEQYF
TRBV9	TRBJ1-6	.	CASSVRVENSPLHF
TRBV10-1	TRBJ2-1	.	CASSESRPGIGGEQFF
TRBV19	TRBJ1-1	TRBD1	CASVNRGRTEAFF
TRBV9	TRBJ1-4	TRBD1	CASSPRDRSYEKLFF
TRBV3-1/TRBV3-2	TRBJ2-5	.	CASSQGDSTAQYF
TRBV30	TRBJ2-7	TRBD1	CAWDLGTGYSEQYF
TRBV5-6	TRBJ2-7	.	CASSLEGHGTYEQYF
TRBV7-9	TRBJ1-1	.	CASSFNLPGGNTEAFF
TRBV5-1	TRBJ1-1	TRBD1	CASSTETGWNTEAFF
TRBV30	TRBJ1-3	.	CAWSPGFSGNTIYF
TRBV12-5	TRBJ1-2	TRBD1	CASGPGTGNVGYTF
TRBV4-1	TRBJ1-4	TRBD1	CASSPPPRTGGLNEKLFF
TRBV30	TRBJ1-2	.	CAWMSRGARGYTF
TRBV12-3/TRBV12-4	TRBJ1-2	.	CASSSYSSGYTF
TRBV24-1	TRBJ1-4	TRBD1	CATSFRDRVEKLFF
TRBV2	TRBJ1-4	TRBD1	CASSVGTGSEKLFF
TRBV5-1	TRBJ2-7	TRBD2	CASSPALVAGASYEQYF
TRBV12-2	TRBJ2-1	.	CASRLGRGGSYNEQFF
TRBV6-5	TRBJ1-5	.	CASSHDSPNQPQHF
TRBV6-6	TRBJ2-7	TRBD1	CASSKGTGSREQYF
TRBV5-1	TRBJ1-1	.	CASSSRAGDTEAFF
TRBV9	TRBJ1-1	.	CASSVVSGSTEAFF
TRBV5-4	TRBJ2-7	.	CASSLDGSPHEQYF
TRBV9	TRBJ2-3	.	CASSSEGADTDTQYF
TRBV10-3	TRBJ1-5	.	CAISAQGSNQPQHF
TRBV7-9	TRBJ2-3	.	CASSLNPLADTQYF
TRBV15	TRBJ2-7	.	CATSRDGGTPFPEQYF
TRBV19	TRBJ2-1	TRBD1	CATKDRVSDNEQFF
TRBV30	TRBJ2-7	TRBD2	CAWSGLAGTSYEQYF